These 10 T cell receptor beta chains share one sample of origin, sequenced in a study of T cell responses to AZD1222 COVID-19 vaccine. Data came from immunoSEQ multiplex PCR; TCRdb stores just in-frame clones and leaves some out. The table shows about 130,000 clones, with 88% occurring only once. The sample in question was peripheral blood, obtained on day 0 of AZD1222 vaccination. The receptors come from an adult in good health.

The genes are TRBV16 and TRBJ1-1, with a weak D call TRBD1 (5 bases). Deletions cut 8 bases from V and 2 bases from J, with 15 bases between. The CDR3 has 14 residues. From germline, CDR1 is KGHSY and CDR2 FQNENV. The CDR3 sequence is CASGGWGANTEAFF. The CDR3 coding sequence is TGTGCCAGCGGGGGTTGGGGCGCTAACACTGAAGCTTTCTTT.

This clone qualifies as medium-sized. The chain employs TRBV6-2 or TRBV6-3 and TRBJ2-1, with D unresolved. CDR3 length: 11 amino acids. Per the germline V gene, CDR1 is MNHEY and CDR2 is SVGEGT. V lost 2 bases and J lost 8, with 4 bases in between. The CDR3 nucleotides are TGTGCCAGCAGTTACGCGTATGAGCAGTTCTTC. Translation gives CASSYAYEQFF.

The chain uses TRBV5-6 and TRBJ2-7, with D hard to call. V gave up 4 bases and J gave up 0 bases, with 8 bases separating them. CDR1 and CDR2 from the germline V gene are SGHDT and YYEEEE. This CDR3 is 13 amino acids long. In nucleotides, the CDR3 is TGTGCCAGCAGCGACTTACGCTCCTACGAGCAGTACTTC. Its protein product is CASSDLRSYEQYF.

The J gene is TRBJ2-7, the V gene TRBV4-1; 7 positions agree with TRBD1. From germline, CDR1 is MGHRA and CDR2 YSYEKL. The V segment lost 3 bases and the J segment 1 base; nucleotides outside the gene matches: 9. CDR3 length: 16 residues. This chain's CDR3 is CASSHFLGTESYEQYF. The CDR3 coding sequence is TGCGCCAGCAGCCACTTTCTAGGGACAGAATCCTACGAGCAGTACTTC.

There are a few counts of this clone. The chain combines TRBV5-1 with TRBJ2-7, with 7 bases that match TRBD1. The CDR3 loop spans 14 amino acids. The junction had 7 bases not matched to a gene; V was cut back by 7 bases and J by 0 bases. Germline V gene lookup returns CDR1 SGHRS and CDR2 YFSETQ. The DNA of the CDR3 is TGCGCCAGCGGCGACAGGGTAAGCTCCTACGAGCAGTACTTC. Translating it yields CASGDRVSSYEQYF.

The CDR3 DNA reads TGTGCCAGCAGCCAAGGGGTATTGGGGAGAGGGGAAAAACTGTTTTTT. Protein sequence: CASSQGVLGRGEKLFF. This rearrangement joins TRBV3-1 (or the pseudogene TRBV3-2) to TRBJ1-4; D remains ambiguous. The CDR3 extends over 16 amino acids. CDR1 and CDR2 (germline): LGHDT, YNNKEL (reference sequence). V was trimmed by 1 base and J by 8 bases, leaving 17 bases between them.

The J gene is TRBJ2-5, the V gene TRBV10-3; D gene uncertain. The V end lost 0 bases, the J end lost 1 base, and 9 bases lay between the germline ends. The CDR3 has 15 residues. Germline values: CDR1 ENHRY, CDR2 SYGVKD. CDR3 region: CAISESDTFQETQYF. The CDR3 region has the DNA TGTGCCATCAGTGAGTCAGACACTTTCCAAGAGACCCAGTACTTC.

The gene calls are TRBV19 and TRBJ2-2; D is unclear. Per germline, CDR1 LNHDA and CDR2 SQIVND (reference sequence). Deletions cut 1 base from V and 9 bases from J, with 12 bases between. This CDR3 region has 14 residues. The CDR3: CASSIAGRPRELFF. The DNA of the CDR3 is TGTGCCAGTAGTATAGCCGGCAGACCGAGGGAGCTGTTTTTT.

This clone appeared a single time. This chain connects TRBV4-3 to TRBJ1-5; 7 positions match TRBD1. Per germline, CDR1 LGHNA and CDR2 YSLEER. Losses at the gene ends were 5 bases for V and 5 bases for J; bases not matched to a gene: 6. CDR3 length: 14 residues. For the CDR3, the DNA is TGCGCCAGCAGCTACGCTACAGGGGATCAGCCCCAGCATTTT. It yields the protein CASSYATGDQPQHF.

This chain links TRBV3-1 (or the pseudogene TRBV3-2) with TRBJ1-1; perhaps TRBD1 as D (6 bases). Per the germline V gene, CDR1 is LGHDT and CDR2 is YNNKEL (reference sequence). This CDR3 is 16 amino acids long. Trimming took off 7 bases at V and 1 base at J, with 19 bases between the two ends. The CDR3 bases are TGTGCCAGCACCCCCGTGGGGGCCTCGGGGAACACTGAAGCTTTCTTT. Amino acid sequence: CASTPVGASGNTEAFF.